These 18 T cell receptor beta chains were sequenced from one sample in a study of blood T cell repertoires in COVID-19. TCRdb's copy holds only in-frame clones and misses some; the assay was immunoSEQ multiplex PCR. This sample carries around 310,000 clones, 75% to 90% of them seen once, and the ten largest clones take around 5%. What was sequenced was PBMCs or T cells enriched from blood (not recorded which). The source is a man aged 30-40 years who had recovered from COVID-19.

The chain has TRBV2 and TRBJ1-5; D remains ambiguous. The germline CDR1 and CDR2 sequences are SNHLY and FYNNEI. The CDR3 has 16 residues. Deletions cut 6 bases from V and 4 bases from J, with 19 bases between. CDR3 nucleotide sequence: TGTGCCAGCAGATTGGGGAGGGCCTTATCTAATCAGCCCCAGCATTTT. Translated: CASRLGRALSNQPQHF.

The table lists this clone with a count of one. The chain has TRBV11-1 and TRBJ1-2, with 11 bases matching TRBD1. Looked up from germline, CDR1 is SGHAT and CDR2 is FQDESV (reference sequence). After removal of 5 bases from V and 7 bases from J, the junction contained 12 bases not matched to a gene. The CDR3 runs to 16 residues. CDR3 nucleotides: TGTGCCAGCAGCCCCGGTGGACAGGGGGCGATAATTGGCTACACCTTC. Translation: CASSPGGQGAIIGYTF.

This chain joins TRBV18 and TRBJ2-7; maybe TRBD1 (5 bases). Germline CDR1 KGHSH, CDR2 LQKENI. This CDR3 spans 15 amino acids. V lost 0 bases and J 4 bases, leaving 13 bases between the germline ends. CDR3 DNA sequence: TGTGCCAGCTCACCACCCCTGGGGAAGGGGTACGAGCAGTACTTC. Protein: CASSPPLGKGYEQYF. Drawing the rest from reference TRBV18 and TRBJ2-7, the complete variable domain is NAGVMQNPRHLVRRRGQEARLRCSPMKGHSHVYWYRQLPEEGLKFMVYLQKENIIDESGMPKERFSAEFPKEGPSILRIQQVVRGDSAAYFCASSPPLGKGYEQYFGPGTRLTVT.

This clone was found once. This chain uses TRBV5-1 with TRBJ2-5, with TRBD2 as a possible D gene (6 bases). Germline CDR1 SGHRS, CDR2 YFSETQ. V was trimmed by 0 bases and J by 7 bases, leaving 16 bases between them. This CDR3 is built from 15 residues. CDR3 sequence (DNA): TGCGCCAGCAGCTTGGAGGATCGGGGGACGGGGACCCAGTACTTC. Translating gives CASSLEDRGTGTQYF.

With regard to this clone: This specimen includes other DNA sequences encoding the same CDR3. The CDR3 coding sequence is TGTGCCATCAGTGACCGGGGGACAGATACGCAGTATTTT. This translates into CAISDRGTDTQYF. The V call is TRBV10-3, the J call TRBJ2-3, with a weak D call TRBD2 (6 bases). Trimming cost V 3 bases and J 3 bases, with 7 bases left between them. This CDR3 has 13 residues. Germline V CDR1 and CDR2: ENHRY, SYGVKD.

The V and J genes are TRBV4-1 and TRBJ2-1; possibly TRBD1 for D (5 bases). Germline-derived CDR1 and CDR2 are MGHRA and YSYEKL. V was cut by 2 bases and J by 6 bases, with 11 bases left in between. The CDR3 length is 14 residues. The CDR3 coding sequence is TGCGCCAGCAGCCAACTTCAGGGAATCAATGAGCAGTTCTTC. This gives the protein CASSQLQGINEQFF.

The CDR3 here is CASSSGQAYNEKLFF. Written as DNA, the CDR3 is TGTGCCAGCAGCTCGGGACAGGCCTATAATGAAAAACTGTTTTTT. V and J are TRBV5-5 and TRBJ1-4; 8 nucleotides agree with TRBD1. Germline V lookup: CDR1 SGHKS, CDR2 YYEKEE (reference sequence). V dropped 3 bases and J dropped 4; count of bases not matched to a gene: 5. This CDR3 contains 15 residues. The variable domain in full, with the rest retrieved from reference TRBV5-5 and TRBJ1-4, is DAGVTQSPTHLIKTRGQQVTLRCSPISGHKSVSWYQQVLGQGPQFIFQYYEKEERGRGNFPDRFSARQFPNYSSELNVNALLLGDSALYLCASSSGQAYNEKLFFGSGTQLSVL.

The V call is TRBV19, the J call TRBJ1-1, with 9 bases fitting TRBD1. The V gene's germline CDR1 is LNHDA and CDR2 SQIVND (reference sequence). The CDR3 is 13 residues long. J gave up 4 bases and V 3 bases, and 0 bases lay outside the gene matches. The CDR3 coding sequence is TGTGCCAGTAGTATGGACAGGGGCACTGAAGCTTTCTTT. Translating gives CASSMDRGTEAFF.

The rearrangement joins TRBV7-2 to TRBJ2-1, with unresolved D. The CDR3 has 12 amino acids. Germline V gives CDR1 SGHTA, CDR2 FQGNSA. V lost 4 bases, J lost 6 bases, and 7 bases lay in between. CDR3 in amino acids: CASSSYSNEQFF. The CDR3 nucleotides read TGTGCCAGCAGCTCATATAGCAATGAGCAGTTCTTC.

The CDR3 DNA is TGTGCCAGTAGTACCACGACAGGGTCCGAGACCCAGTACTTC. As protein: CASSTTTGSETQYF. This chain links TRBV19 with TRBJ2-5; 7 positions match TRBD1. V gave up 4 bases and J gave up 5 bases; unmatched junction bases: 7. CDR3 length equals 14 residues. Looked up from germline, CDR1 is LNHDA and CDR2 is SQIVND (reference sequence).

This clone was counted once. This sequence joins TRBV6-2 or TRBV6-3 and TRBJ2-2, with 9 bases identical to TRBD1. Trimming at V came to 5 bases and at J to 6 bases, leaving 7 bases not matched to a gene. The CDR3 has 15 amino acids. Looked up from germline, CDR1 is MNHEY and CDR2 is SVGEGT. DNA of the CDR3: TGTGCCAGCAGTCCGGGACAGGGTGAAGCCGGGGAGCTGTTTTTT. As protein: CASSPGQGEAGELFF.

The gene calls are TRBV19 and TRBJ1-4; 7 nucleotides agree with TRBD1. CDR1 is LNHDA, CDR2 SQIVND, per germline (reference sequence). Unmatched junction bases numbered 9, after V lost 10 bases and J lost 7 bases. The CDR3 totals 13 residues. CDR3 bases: TGTGCCATTTCTTCCGAGGGGGCTGAAAAACTGTTTTTT. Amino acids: CAISSEGAEKLFF.

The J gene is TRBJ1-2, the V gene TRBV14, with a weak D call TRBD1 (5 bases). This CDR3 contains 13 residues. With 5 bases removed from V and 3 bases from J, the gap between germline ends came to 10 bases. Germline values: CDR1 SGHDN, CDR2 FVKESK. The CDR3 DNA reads TGTGCCAGCAGCGTGGAGGGACACTATGGCTACACCTTC. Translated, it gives CASSVEGHYGYTF.

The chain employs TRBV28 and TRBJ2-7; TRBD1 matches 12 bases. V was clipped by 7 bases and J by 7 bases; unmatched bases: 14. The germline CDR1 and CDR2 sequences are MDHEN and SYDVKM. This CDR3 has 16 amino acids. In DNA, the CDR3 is TGTGCCAGCACCCTCCACCCGGGACAGGGGGCGGGGGAGCAGTACTTC. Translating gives CASTLHPGQGAGEQYF. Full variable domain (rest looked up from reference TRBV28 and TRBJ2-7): DVKVTQSSRYLVKRTGEKVFLECVQDMDHENMFWYRQDPGLGLRLIYFSYDVKMKEKGDIPEGYSVSREKKERFSLILESASTNQTSMYLCASTLHPGQGAGEQYFGPGTRLTVT.

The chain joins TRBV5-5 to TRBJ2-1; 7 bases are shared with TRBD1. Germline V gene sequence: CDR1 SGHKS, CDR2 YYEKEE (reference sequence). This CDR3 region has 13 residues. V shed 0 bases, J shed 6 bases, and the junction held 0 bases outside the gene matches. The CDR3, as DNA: TGTGCCAGCAGCTTGGCAGGGGGCAATGAGCAGTTCTTC. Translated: CASSLAGGNEQFF.

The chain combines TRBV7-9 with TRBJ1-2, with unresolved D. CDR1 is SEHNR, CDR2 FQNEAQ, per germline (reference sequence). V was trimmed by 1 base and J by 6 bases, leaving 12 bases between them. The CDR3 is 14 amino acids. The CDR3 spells CASSLDYGIDGYTF. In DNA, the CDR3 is TGTGCCAGCAGCTTAGATTACGGGATAGATGGCTACACCTTC.

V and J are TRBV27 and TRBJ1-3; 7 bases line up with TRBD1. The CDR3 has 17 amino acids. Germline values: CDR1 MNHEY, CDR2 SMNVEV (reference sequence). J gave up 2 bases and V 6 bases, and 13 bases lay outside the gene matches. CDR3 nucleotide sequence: TGTGCCAGCAGGGGACAGTCCGATCGTATAACTGGAAACACCATATATTTT. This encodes CASRGQSDRITGNTIYF.

The CDR3 region has the DNA TGTGCCAGCAGCGTAGGAACCCAAGGGGCTGGAAACACCATATATTTT. It codes for CASSVGTQGAGNTIYF. The chain links TRBV9 to TRBJ1-3; tentatively, D is TRBD1 (5 bases). Germline values: CDR1 SGDLS, CDR2 YYNGEE. The CDR3 is made up of 16 amino acids. The V and J ends lost 0 bases and 2 bases respectively, with 12 bases between them.